This T cell receptor (beta chain) was found in a study of PD-1 blockade in classical Hodgkin lymphoma. Study overall: Patients got intravenous nivolumab 3 mg/kg every 2 weeks.

The V gene's germline CDR1 is SGHVS and CDR2 FNYEAQ. Losses at the gene ends were 1 base for V and 9 bases for J; bases not matched to a gene: 3. This CDR3 region has 14 residues. Of note for this clone: The antigen is undetermined.

Study conclusions and caveats: In newly diagnosed patients, baseline TCR diversity was reportedly below that of healthy donors.

Some clones are missing from TCRdb's copy, which holds only in-frame ones; the method was immunoSEQ multiplex PCR. Of roughly 20,000 clones in the sample, around 85% were seen once. As to time point: cycle 4 day 1 (C4D1), after 6 weeks of nivolumab. The patients all showed relapse after autologous stem cell transplantation, while their brentuximab vedotin exposure varied. The source material was peripheral blood mononuclear cells (PBMCs), sampled before the fourth cycle of nivolumab. The gene calls are TRBV7-6 and TRBJ1-6, with 7 bases matching TRBD1. This TCR was sampled from a human donor with classical Hodgkin lymphoma. The chain's CDR3 is CASSLGPGGSPLHF. CDR3 nucleotide sequence: TGTGCCAGCAGCTTAGGTCCAGGGGGTTCACCCCTCCACTTT.